The clone carrying this TCR beta chain has just a few counts. Allocation to cohorts depended on clinical history reported by the participants. The sample is drawn from a study of blood T cell repertoires in COVID-19. Study information: Samples of COVID-19 (acute and convalescent) were obtained from the United States, Italy and Spain. T cells, B-cell-depleted T cells, or PBMCs provided the cDNA or gDNA that served as material.

J was trimmed by 3 bases and V by 4 bases; bases with no gene match: 8. In germline, CDR1 is LGHDT, CDR2 YNNKEL (reference sequence). This CDR3 comprises 16 residues. In the original processing: How many nucleated cells were present was estimated from reference gene primer amplification. Clones were sequenced by immunoSEQ multiplex PCR, and TCRdb holds only the in-frame ones, with some missing. V and J calls and clone size are those listed in that table; D and trimming were worked out from the DNA. The sample shows roughly 290,000 clones, about 89% of them seen only once. Sample: PBMCs or T cells enriched from blood (not recorded which). The clonotype comes from a woman in her thirties or forties who had recovered from COVID-19. The chain uses TRBV3-1 (or the pseudogene TRBV3-2) and TRBJ2-7, with 11 nucleotides matching TRBD1. CDR3 sequence: CASSLPTGTGGYEQYF. The CDR3 region has the DNA TGTGCCAGCAGCCTACCTACCGGGACAGGGGGCTACGAGCAGTACTTC.